This TCR beta chain was documented in a study of cytomegalovirus exposure and HLA in healthy donors. Study findings and constraints: A later analysis revealed that TCR association rates differed between HLA loci, peaking at DRB1 and bottoming out at HLA-C. The study reported that TCR beta sequences accurately predicted HLA-A and HLA-B alleles in most subjects.

The PCR was carried out with 60 Vbeta primers and 13 Jbeta primers. Measured with immunoSEQ multiplex PCR; TCRdb has only the in-frame clones, and not every one. The sample comprises fewer than 150,000 clones, roughly 70% of which are singletons, and around 1.6% rests with the top ten. CDR3 length: 15 residues. The junction had 3 bases not matched to a gene; V was cut back by 6 bases and J by 4 bases. Germline V gene data show CDR1 as MNHEY and CDR2 as SVGAGI. In regard to this clone: What it binds is not known. Other DNA sequences from this sample encode an identical CDR3 as well.

This TCR was recovered from a human donor in good health. The sequencing input was PBMCs. The rearrangement links TRBV6-5 to TRBJ2-1; 13 bases fit TRBD2. CDR3 sequence: CASSRLAGGYNEQFF. For the CDR3, the DNA is TGTGCCAGCAGCCGACTAGCGGGGGGATACAATGAGCAGTTCTTC.